This entry lists 13 T cell receptor beta chains sequenced from one sample in a study of CD8+CD57+ T cells in acquired aplastic anemia (dated by TCRdb to about 2018). Flow cytometry had shown CD8+CD57+ cell expansion in the patients selected for sequencing. Sequenced using an Illumina HiSeq 2000. Genomic DNA was used as template for profiling of TCR beta VDJ combinations and CDR3 sequences. The public sequencing data were trimmed at Q25 with fastp and processed into clonotypes with MiXCR by TCRdb, which kept only in-frame beta chains. One record per CDR3 amino acid sequence lists the most common genes and DNA. The sample records under 150,000 distinct CDR3 sequences, almost 40% of which are singletons. Jointly, the top ten make up around 2.7% of the sample. The source material was sorted CD4+, CD8+, or CD8+CD57+ T cells (not recorded which) from PBMCs. Receptors were obtained from a human donor with aplastic anemia.

This clonotype was picked up many times. J is TRBJ2-1 and V is TRBV7-2; 7 bases map to TRBD1. Germline V gene sequence: CDR1 SGHTA, CDR2 FQGNSA. The CDR3 runs 16 residues. V was pared by 5 bases and J by 4 bases, with 11 bases of the junction left unmatched. DNA for the CDR3: TGTGCCAGCAGCCGACCTACAGGGGCTACATACAATGAGCAGTTCTTC. Its translation is CASSRPTGATYNEQFF.

The sample holds many counts of this clonotype. V usage is TRBV6-1 and J usage is TRBJ1-2; 10 positions agree with TRBD1. V gave up 5 bases and J gave up 3 bases; unmatched junction bases: 3. Germline assignment: CDR1 MNHNS and CDR2 SASEGT. The length of the CDR3 is 14 residues. As DNA, the CDR3 is TGTGCCAGCAGTAAGGGACAGGGGCACTATGGCTACACCTTC. Translating gives CASSKGQGHYGYTF.

This clonotype is a singleton in its sample. V and J are TRBV7-9 and TRBJ2-7; 9 bases match TRBD1. The CDR3 has 13 residues. V gave up 1 base and J gave up 9 bases; unmatched junction bases: 4. Germline V gene data show CDR1 as SEHNR and CDR2 as FQNEAQ (reference sequence). As DNA, the CDR3 is TGTGCCAGCAGCTTAGGGACAGGGGAGGTGCAGTACTTC. Translated, it gives CASSLGTGEVQYF.

This clonotype occurred many times. The chain has TRBV7-2 and TRBJ1-2, with a tentative D call TRBD1 (5 bases). Trimming removed 4 bases at V and 8 bases at J, with 17 bases between. The CDR3 covers 14 residues. Germline CDR1 reads SGHTA; CDR2 reads FQGNSA. The CDR3 DNA is TGTGCCAGCAGCTCAGGCCAAGGGGCGCGGGGCTACACCTTC. It yields the protein CASSSGQGARGYTF.

This clonotype has just a few counts. This chain connects TRBV6-2 or TRBV6-3 to TRBJ1-5; D is ambiguous. CDR1 and CDR2 from the germline V gene are MNHEY and SVGEGT. The CDR3 is made up of 15 amino acids. V lost 6 bases to trimming and J lost 4 bases, with 16 bases between them. The CDR3 DNA sequence: TGTGCCAGCAGGACCTCAGGAGTGAGGAATCAGCCCCAGCATTTT. Residues: CASRTSGVRNQPQHF.

The chain carries TRBV12-3 or TRBV12-4 and TRBJ2-1; 12 bases align to TRBD2. The CDR3 extends over 16 amino acids. V gave up 5 bases and J gave up 10 bases; unmatched junction bases: 12. This chain's CDR3 is CASSKLAGGQEGEQFF. The CDR3 DNA follows: TGTGCCAGCAGTAAACTAGCGGGGGGCCAGGAAGGAGAGCAGTTCTTC.

A remark on this clonotype: A read error may be the cause here, since a much bigger clone is one base away. The V and J genes are TRBV9 and TRBJ2-2; D gene ambiguous. Germline V gives CDR1 SGDLS, CDR2 YYNGEE. The CDR3 runs 15 residues. V dropped 0 bases and J dropped 3 bases, with 9 bases sitting between them. The CDR3 is CASSVAGSHTGELFF. The CDR3 nucleotides are TGTGCCAGCAGCGTAGCTGGCAGCCACACCGGGGAGCTGTTTTTT.

The J gene is TRBJ2-7, the V gene TRBV19; 9 nucleotides agree with TRBD1. The trim removed 5 bases at V and 5 bases at J, leaving 1 base unmatched. From germline, CDR1 is LNHDA and CDR2 SQIVND (reference sequence). This CDR3 spans 12 amino acids. The CDR3 spells CASSYRGHEQYF. CDR3 DNA: TGTGCCAGTAGTTACAGGGGGCACGAGCAGTACTTC.

In this sample, this clonotype turned up many times. The chain employs TRBV7-7 and TRBJ2-5; 12 positions match TRBD1. The J segment lost 5 bases and the V segment lost 1 base, leaving 2 bases of the junction unmatched. Looked up from germline, CDR1 is SSHAT and CDR2 is FNYEAQ (reference sequence). The CDR3 is 15 amino acids. The CDR3 bases are TGTGCCAGCAGCTTAGTGGGACAGGGGGCTGAGACCCAGTACTTC. Its protein is CASSLVGQGAETQYF.

The CDR3 reads CASTSGGTSTYEQYF. In nucleotides, the CDR3 is TGTGCCAGTACTTCCGGCGGGACATCAACCTACGAGCAGTACTTC. The gene calls are TRBV19 and TRBJ2-7, with D perhaps assigned TRBD1 or TRBD2 (6 bases each). This CDR3 is 15 amino acids long. Trimming cost V 7 bases and J 2 bases, with 18 bases left between them. CDR1 and CDR2 (germline): LNHDA, SQIVND (reference sequence).

This clonotype was observed at least ten times. The chain links TRBV6-4 to TRBJ2-7; no clear D gene. Trimming stripped 5 bases from V and 7 bases from J, with 15 bases between. This CDR3 comprises 13 residues. Germline V lookup: CDR1 MRHNA, CDR2 SNTAGT. The CDR3 reads CASSPGRPTEQYV. The CDR3 DNA follows: TGTGCCAGCAGTCCGGGCCGCCCAACAGAGCAGTACGTC.

Concerning this clonotype itself: Since a much larger clone is just one base distant, this may be a read error. The rearrangement uses TRBV7-2 and TRBJ2-7, with a possible D match to TRBD1 (5 bases). CDR3 length equals 14 residues. CDR1 and CDR2 (germline): SGHTA, FQGNSA. Written as DNA, the CDR3 is TGTGCCAGCAGCCCTTTGGGCAGGGTACACGAGCGGTACTTC. This codes for CASSPLGRVHERYF.

This clonotype was seen at least ten times. J is TRBJ1-3 and V is TRBV10-3, with D tentatively TRBD1 (5 bases). V was shortened by 0 bases and J by 0 bases, with 15 bases between the two germline ends. The CDR3 spans 18 residues. CDR1 ENHRY and CDR2 SYGVKD come from the germline V gene. The CDR3 loop is CAISESNLAGLSGNTIYF. Here the CDR3 DNA reads TGTGCCATCAGTGAGTCGAATTTGGCAGGGCTCTCTGGAAACACCATATATTTT.